This passage covers 29 T cell receptor beta chains from one sample sequenced in a study of early T cells in non-severe SARS-CoV-2 infection. TCRdb used MiXCR to reprocess the 5' RACE reads, holding one entry per CDR3 protein. The sample yields about 80,000 distinct CDR3 sequences, roughly 12% seen once. This sample comprised whole blood, obtained at baseline. The receptors were sampled from an adult who was a healthcare worker with PCR-confirmed SARS-CoV-2 infection or an uninfected control (not recorded which). The donor label of this sample is uncertain.

V gene TRBV11-2 combines with J gene TRBJ2-7, with a possible D match to TRBD1 (5 bases). CDR1 and CDR2 from the germline V gene are SGHAT and FQNNGV. The V and J ends lost 3 bases and 1 base respectively, with 10 bases between them. The CDR3 is made up of 14 amino acids. CDR3 sequence: CASSFLRASYEQYF. CDR3 nucleotide sequence: TGTGCCAGCAGCTTCCTCAGGGCGTCCTACGAGCAGTACTTC. Drawing the rest from reference TRBV11-2 and TRBJ2-7, the complete variable domain is EAGVAQSPRYKIIEKRQSVAFWCNPISGHATLYWYQQILGQGPKLLIQFQNNGVVDDSQLPKDRFSAERLKGVDSTLKIQPAKLEDSAVYLCASSFLRASYEQYFGPGTRLTVT.

This clonotype was seen only a few times. The V call is TRBV7-2, the J call TRBJ2-7, with 14 bases lining up with TRBD2. V lost 5 bases, J lost 6 bases, and 3 bases stayed unmatched. The CDR3 loop spans 14 amino acids. Germline CDR1 and CDR2: SGHTA and FQGNSA. CDR3 sequence (DNA): TGTGCCAGCAGCCCGGGACTAGCGGGAGCCGAGCAGTACTTC. It encodes CASSPGLAGAEQYF. Full variable domain (missing parts from reference TRBV7-2 and TRBJ2-7): GAGVSQSPSNKVTEKGKDVELRCDPISGHTALYWYRQSLGQGLEFLIYFQGNSAPDKSGLPSDRFSAERTGGSVSTLTIQRTQQEDSAVYLCASSPGLAGAEQYFGPGTRLTVT.

This clonotype was picked up many times. This chain uses TRBV3-1 with TRBJ1-1; D possibly corresponds to TRBD1 (5 bases). Germline lookup yields CDR1 LGHDT and CDR2 YNNKEL (reference sequence). The V end lost 0 bases, the J end lost 3 bases, and 11 bases lay between the germline ends. This CDR3 spans 15 amino acids. The CDR3 is CASSQERGVDTEAFF. CDR3 coding DNA: TGTGCCAGCAGCCAAGAGCGGGGGGTCGACACTGAAGCTTTCTTT.

This clonotype was seen a handful of times. The chain employs TRBV6-2 or TRBV6-3 and TRBJ2-7; D not resolved. Germline V gene data show CDR1 as MNHEY and CDR2 as SVGEGT. V was pared by 6 bases and J by 7 bases, with 13 bases between. The CDR3 runs 12 residues. The CDR3 DNA reads as TGTGCCAGCAGCCAAACGACCCGGGAGCAGTACTTC. It translates to CASSQTTREQYF.

J is TRBJ2-5 and V is TRBV12-3 or TRBV12-4, with 8 bases lining up with TRBD2. Losses at the gene ends were 3 bases for V and 2 bases for J; bases not matched to a gene: 8. This CDR3 comprises 16 residues. CDR3 nucleotides: TGTGCCAGCAGTTTTGTCCCAGCGGGGGTACAAGAGACCCAGTACTTC. It translates to CASSFVPAGVQETQYF.

The chain links TRBV6-4 to TRBJ2-3; perhaps TRBD1 as D (6 bases). Trimming left V 4 bases short and J 2 bases short, with 22 bases between. This CDR3 region has 18 residues. CDR1 MRHNA and CDR2 SNTAGT come from the germline V gene. CDR3 nucleotides: TGTGCCAGCAGTGGGGAAAATCTTACAGGGACCCACACAGATACGCAGTATTTT. Its translation is CASSGENLTGTHTDTQYF.

This clonotype was counted only a few times. V and J are TRBV4-1 and TRBJ2-2; no clear D. Germline V gene sequence: CDR1 MGHRA, CDR2 YSYEKL. The CDR3 spans 13 residues. Trimming removed 2 bases from V and 8 bases from J, with 9 bases in between. The CDR3 is CASSQPKAGELFF. CDR3 nucleotides: TGCGCCAGCAGCCAACCTAAGGCAGGGGAGCTGTTTTTT.

J is TRBJ2-7 and V is TRBV11-3; 7 positions match TRBD2. V shed 5 bases and J 6 bases; nucleotides not matched to a gene: 4. This CDR3 comprises 12 residues. The germline CDR1 and CDR2 sequences are SGHNT and YENEEA. CDR3 sequence: CASSPRLAEQYF. Written as DNA, the CDR3 is TGTGCCAGCAGCCCCCGACTAGCCGAGCAGTACTTC.

The V gene is TRBV10-1, the J gene TRBJ2-7, with 7 bases that match TRBD1. The CDR3 loop spans 13 amino acids. Per the germline V gene, CDR1 is WNHNN and CDR2 is SYGVQD (reference sequence). V lost 6 bases, J lost 5 bases, and 7 bases stayed unmatched. The CDR3 DNA reads as TGCGCCAGCAGCGATCACAGGGGAGACGAGCAGTACTTC. Translated, it gives CASSDHRGDEQYF.

V gene TRBV29-1 combines with J gene TRBJ2-3, with D possibly being TRBD1 or TRBD2 (6 bases each). Germline V CDR1 and CDR2: SQVTM, ANQGSEA. V shed 7 bases and J shed 2 bases, with 13 bases lying between them. The CDR3 has 13 amino acids. CDR3 loop: CSGGAQYTDTQYF. CDR3 nucleotide sequence: TGCAGCGGGGGGGCACAGTACACAGATACGCAGTATTTT.

The gene calls are TRBV20-1 and TRBJ1-3; D is unclear. There are 15 residues in the CDR3. Germline values: CDR1 DFQATT, CDR2 SNEGSKA (reference sequence). V lost 2 bases, J lost 0 bases, and 11 bases lay in between. DNA of the CDR3: TGCAGTGCTAGAAATTCGGGAAACTCTGGAAACACCATATATTTT. This codes for CSARNSGNSGNTIYF.

This clonotype was found many times. V is TRBV27 and J is TRBJ1-6; 7 bases are a match to TRBD1. The CDR3 is 13 residues long. Trimming took 5 bases from V and 9 from J; bases not matched to a gene: 4. Germline V gives CDR1 MNHEY, CDR2 SMNVEV (reference sequence). Here the CDR3 reads CASSPDRFSPLHF. The DNA for the CDR3 is TGTGCCAGCAGTCCGGACAGGTTTTCACCCCTCCACTTT.

The chain links TRBV18 to TRBJ2-5, with D unclear. This CDR3 contains 13 residues. The germline V gene encodes CDR1 KGHSH and CDR2 LQKENI. Trimming removed 5 bases from V and 2 bases from J, with 9 bases in between. CDR3 protein: CASSSRLQETQYF. The CDR3 nucleotides are TGTGCCAGCTCATCGCGGTTGCAAGAGACCCAGTACTTC.

This chain links TRBV20-1 with TRBJ2-2, with TRBD2 as a possible D gene (5 bases). This CDR3 region has 14 residues. Germline loops: CDR1 DFQATT, CDR2 SNEGSKA (reference sequence). Trimming took 3 bases from V and 3 from J, leaving 11 bases between them. Here the CDR3 reads CSASTSGYTGELFF. In nucleotides, the CDR3 is TGCAGTGCTAGTACTAGTGGCTACACCGGGGAGCTGTTTTTT.

The V call is TRBV12-3 or TRBV12-4, the J call TRBJ2-1, with D perhaps matching TRBD2 (6 bases). The V gene lost 8 bases and the J gene lost 16 bases, with 21 bases spanning the gap. The CDR3 runs 12 residues. DNA for the CDR3: TGTGCCAGCGGCCCCGCCGGACTATGGCTTTTCTTC. This encodes CASGPAGLWLFF.

This clonotype turned up a few times. V and J are TRBV11-3 and TRBJ2-3; 9 nucleotides match TRBD2. After removal of 0 bases from V and 14 bases from J, the junction contained 9 bases not matched to a gene. Germline-derived CDR1 and CDR2 are SGHNT and YENEEA. This CDR3 contains 14 residues. CDR3 bases: TGTGCCAGCAGCTTAGATATGCCGGGACTAGCCTTGTATTTT. Encoded protein: CASSLDMPGLALYF.

This clonotype turned up a few times. The DNA for the CDR3 is TGCACCAGCAGCCAAGACGAGGGCCAGGCAGGAACCTACGAGCAGTACTTC. This sequence encodes CTSSQDEGQAGTYEQYF. The V call is TRBV1, the J call TRBJ2-7; the tabulated D call, TRBD2, remains unverified against the DNA. TRBV1 is a pseudogene segment. This CDR3 spans 17 amino acids.

The rearrangement links TRBV29-1 to TRBJ1-1; D perhaps matches TRBD1 (5 bases). Looked up from germline, CDR1 is SQVTM and CDR2 is ANQGSEA. Trimming cost V 7 bases and J 5 bases, with 14 bases left between them. The CDR3 totals 12 residues. CDR3 coding DNA: TGCAGCGCAAATCAGGGATGGACTGAAGCTTTCTTT. This codes for CSANQGWTEAFF. The whole variable domain, filled in from reference TRBV29-1 and TRBJ1-1, reads SAVISQKPSRDICQRGTSLTIQCQVDSQVTMMFWYRQQPGQSLTLIATANQGSEATYESGFVIDKFPISRPNLTFSTLTVSNMSPEDSSIYLCSANQGWTEAFFGQGTRLTVV.

This chain links TRBV5-1 with TRBJ1-1; D is perhaps TRBD1 (5 bases). CDR1 is SGHRS and CDR2 is YFSETQ in the germline V gene. Trimming took off 4 bases at V and 9 bases at J, with 19 bases between the two ends. The CDR3 loop spans 14 amino acids. CDR3 in DNA: TGCGCCAGCAGCCATACCGGGACCGAAGGCCAAGCTTTCTTT. This encodes CASSHTGTEGQAFF.

The rearrangement uses TRBV12-5 and TRBJ2-7, with a possible D match to TRBD1 (5 bases). This CDR3 has 14 amino acids. Germline V gene sequence: CDR1 LGHNT, CDR2 FRNRAP. Trimming took off 5 bases at V and 1 base at J, with 12 bases between the two ends. CDR3 amino acids: CASGLIQGSYEQYF. The CDR3 bases are TGTGCTAGTGGTCTTATTCAGGGTTCCTACGAGCAGTACTTC.

This chain links TRBV20-1 with TRBJ1-2; the D is unclear. This CDR3 is built from 9 residues. V lost 6 bases and J lost 4, with 3 bases in between. Germline lookup yields CDR1 DFQATT and CDR2 SNEGSKA (reference sequence). The CDR3: CSAGYGYTF. The CDR3 DNA is TGCAGTGCAGGCTATGGCTACACCTTC.

This clonotype was counted ten times or more. The chain couples TRBV12-3 or TRBV12-4 to TRBJ2-3; tentative D call: TRBD2 (6 bases). There are 16 residues in the CDR3. Trimming removed 1 base from V and 1 base from J, with 12 bases in between. CDR3 coding DNA: TGTGCCAGCAGTTTAGTTGCGGGACTGGGCACAGATACGCAGTATTTT. It specifies CASSLVAGLGTDTQYF.

This clonotype was seen a handful of times. The V call is TRBV29-1, the J call TRBJ1-6; possibly TRBD1 for D (6 bases). This CDR3 is built from 14 residues. V gave up 8 bases and J gave up 5 bases, with 16 bases separating them. CDR1 is SQVTM and CDR2 is ANQGSEA in the germline V gene. The CDR3 nucleotides read TGCAGCCTGACCGGGACACCTAATAATTCACCCCTCCACTTT. Protein product: CSLTGTPNNSPLHF.

This clonotype occurred many times. The V and J genes are TRBV20-1 and TRBJ1-4; no clear D gene. The CDR3 has 12 residues. In germline, CDR1 is DFQATT, CDR2 SNEGSKA (reference sequence). V was pared by 5 bases and J by 11 bases, with 15 bases between. CDR3 in amino acids: CSAYRSGGKLFF. The CDR3 DNA is TGCAGTGCTTACCGCTCTGGAGGGAAACTGTTTTTT.

The CDR3 DNA follows: TGTGCCAGCAGCCAAGATAGTCCGACCACCGAGGTTACAGATACGCAGTATTTT. It translates to CASSQDSPTTEVTDTQYF. The J gene is TRBJ2-3, the V gene TRBV4-2; D unclear. Germline lookup yields CDR1 LGHNA and CDR2 YNFKEQ. V was shortened by 0 bases and J by 3 bases, with 19 bases between the two germline ends. The CDR3 has 18 residues.

This clonotype was seen only a few times. The chain has TRBV3-1 and TRBJ2-4, with 14 bases identical to TRBD2. The CDR3 totals 18 residues. Trimming cost V 3 bases and J 0 bases; bases outside gene matches: 4. Germline V CDR1 and CDR2: LGHDT, YNNKEL (reference sequence). This CDR3 reads CASSHQGLAGAAKNIQYF. DNA for the CDR3: TGTGCCAGCAGCCATCAGGGACTAGCGGGGGCAGCCAAAAACATTCAGTACTTC.

This clonotype was observed at least ten times. V and J are TRBV5-5 and TRBJ1-2, with 7 positions matching TRBD1. The CDR3 covers 16 residues. V trimming: 1 base; J trimming: 3 bases; junction bases outside the gene matches: 9. In germline, CDR1 is SGHKS, CDR2 YYEKEE (reference sequence). CDR3 in DNA: TGTGCCAGCAGCTTGACCCCGACAGGGAAAGACTATGGCTACACCTTC. Translation: CASSLTPTGKDYGYTF.

As for this clonotype: This likely comes from a read error, as the CDR3 has no conserved phenylalanine or tryptophan at its end. The DNA is left out, because the CDR3 cannot be placed on it with certainty; the CDR3 is given as TCRdb lists it. The chain links TRBV21-1 to TRBJ2-7. TRBV21-1 represents a pseudogene. The CDR3 spans 15 amino acids, including both terminal residues. The chain's CDR3 is CASSGAPLISYEQYC.

This clonotype was observed a handful of times. This chain uses TRBV5-6 with TRBJ2-2; no reliable D call. Germline CDR1 SGHDT, CDR2 YYEEEE. The CDR3 runs 14 residues. Trimming pared 0 bases from V and 6 bases from J, leaving 9 bases between. The CDR3 DNA is TGTGCCAGCAGCTTGGTGGTTGTGGCCGGGGAGCTGTTTTTT. It codes for CASSLVVVAGELFF.